The present TCR beta chain was sequenced within a study of immune cell composition in non-small cell lung cancer. Assay: immunoSEQ multiplex PCR; the TCRdb copy retains only in-frame clones and omits some. Among nearly 10,000 clones listed, approximately 74% were seen once. Frozen unsorted single-cell suspensions supplied the genomic DNA. The CDR3 is 15 residues long. V dropped 4 bases and J dropped 1 base, with 14 bases sitting between them. The germline V gene has CDR1 MNHEY and CDR2 SMNVEV (reference sequence). This clone has a handful of counts. Antigen unknown. The study's findings and limits: Lung adenocarcinomas had lower top 10 clone scores and clonality than squamous tumours.

This sequence joins TRBV27 and TRBJ2-7; maybe TRBD1 (6 bases). The sequencing sample was made of lung tumor tissue. The receptor was derived from a human donor with non-small cell lung cancer. CDR3 DNA sequence: TGTGCCAGCAGTTCTTGGGGGACAAGTTCCTACGAGCAGTACTTC. This encodes CASSSWGTSSYEQYF.